These 14 T cell receptor beta chains were all obtained from the same sample, sequenced in a study of shared clonotypes between healthy human individuals. Method: immunoSEQ multiplex PCR; TCRdb's copy keeps in-frame clones and lacks some. In the table there are hundreds of thousands of clones, roughly 73% of which are singletons. Sequencing input: memory CD4+ T cells sorted from blood. Subset specified: CD45RA-negative fraction. All receptors come from a woman aged 25-40 years in good health.

The chain employs TRBV10-3 and TRBJ2-5, with D possibly matching TRBD2 (6 bases). The germline V gene encodes CDR1 ENHRY and CDR2 SYGVKD. The V and J ends lost 6 bases and 1 base respectively, with 12 bases between them. This CDR3 spans 14 amino acids. DNA of the CDR3: TGTGCCATCAGCGGGAGCGGGTTCCAAGAGACCCAGTACTTC. Amino acids: CAISGSGFQETQYF.

The chain has TRBV7-2 and TRBJ2-7, with D tentatively TRBD2 (6 bases). The CDR3 loop spans 16 amino acids. Germline-derived CDR1 and CDR2 are SGHTA and FQGNSA. Trimming stripped 1 base from V and 3 bases from J, with 16 bases between. The CDR3 sequence: CASSLVFSGDYYEQYF. In DNA, the CDR3 is TGTGCCAGCAGCTTAGTGTTTAGCGGAGACTACTACGAGCAGTACTTC.

The CDR3 coding sequence is TGTGCCAGCAGCCAAGAGAGGAACAGCTACGAGCAGTACTTC. It codes for CASSQERNSYEQYF. V and J are TRBV4-2 and TRBJ2-7; D remains unclear. V lost 0 bases to trimming and J lost 3 bases, with 9 bases between them. The length of the CDR3 is 14 residues. The germline V gene encodes CDR1 LGHNA and CDR2 YNFKEQ.

This clone turned up a few times. The chain carries TRBV30 and TRBJ2-3; D gene uncertain. The CDR3 totals 13 residues. The germline V gene has CDR1 GTSNPN and CDR2 SVGIG (reference sequence). CDR3 nucleotide sequence: TGTGGCCATTCTAAGGACGGCACAGATACGCAGTATTTT. Its protein product is CGHSKDGTDTQYF.

This chain joins TRBV6-1 and TRBJ2-7; unclear D gene. The CDR3 contains 15 residues. Trimming cost V 0 bases and J 0 bases, with 9 bases left between them. CDR1 is MNHNS, CDR2 SASEGT, per germline. For the CDR3, the DNA is TGTGCCAGCAGTGAAGCCTGGCAGCTCTCCTACGAGCAGTACTTC. Translating it yields CASSEAWQLSYEQYF.

The chain combines TRBV2 with TRBJ2-6; 7 bases align to TRBD1. The germline V gene encodes CDR1 SNHLY and CDR2 FYNNEI. The CDR3 covers 15 residues. Trimming took 6 bases from V and 1 from J; bases not matched to a gene: 3. This chain's CDR3 is CASSQTGSGANVLTF. DNA for the CDR3: TGTGCCAGCAGCCAGACAGGGTCTGGGGCCAACGTCCTGACTTTC.

This clone is a singleton in its sample. This rearrangement joins TRBV19 to TRBJ2-7; D unclear. Germline V lookup: CDR1 LNHDA, CDR2 SQIVND (reference sequence). With 3 bases removed from V and 5 bases from J, the gap between germline ends came to 14 bases. This CDR3 comprises 14 residues. The CDR3 nucleotides read TGTGCCAGTAGTATCATGACGGGCCCCCACGAGCAGTACTTC. It is translated as CASSIMTGPHEQYF.

This clone was counted once. The genes are TRBV28 and TRBJ1-1, with D possibly matching TRBD1 (6 bases). V was trimmed by 6 bases and J by 4 bases, leaving 24 bases between them. CDR1 and CDR2 (germline): MDHEN, SYDVKM. The CDR3 contains 17 residues. This CDR3 is CASSPTPTGGGTTEAFF. CDR3 in DNA: TGTGCCAGCAGCCCGACCCCGACGGGAGGGGGGACCACTGAAGCTTTCTTT.

The chain couples TRBV5-1 to TRBJ1-1; D may be TRBD1 (6 bases). CDR3 length: 16 residues. The germline V and J ends were trimmed by 2 bases and 1 base, with 15 bases remaining between them. CDR1 and CDR2 (germline): SGHRS, YFSETQ. The CDR3 DNA follows: TGCGCCAGCAGCTTTTATACAGGGTTGGGGAACACTGAAGCTTTCTTT. This translates into CASSFYTGLGNTEAFF.

In nucleotides, the CDR3 is TGTGCCAGCAGCTTAGACGTCGTCTACAATGAGCAGTTCTTC. This encodes CASSLDVVYNEQFF. V gene TRBV7-2 combines with J gene TRBJ2-1; the D is unclear. Trimming took off 1 base at V and 3 bases at J, with 7 bases between the two ends. This CDR3 has 14 residues. Germline V lookup: CDR1 SGHTA, CDR2 FQGNSA.

The rearrangement uses TRBV5-1 and TRBJ2-1, with D hard to call. This CDR3 is built from 15 residues. V shed 4 bases and J shed 7 bases, with 18 bases lying between them. Per the germline V gene, CDR1 is SGHRS and CDR2 is YFSETQ. The CDR3 nucleotides are TGCGCCAGCAGCCACTACAACGGAGATCTAAATGAGCAGTTCTTC. This encodes CASSHYNGDLNEQFF.

The chain recombines TRBV29-1 with TRBJ1-2; D is perhaps TRBD1 (5 bases). From germline, CDR1 is SQVTM and CDR2 ANQGSEA. Trimming left V 7 bases short and J 6 bases short, with 15 bases between. The CDR3 loop spans 12 amino acids. CDR3 in DNA: TGCAGCGCCGTGGGACCAGAGGATGGCTACACCTTC. It encodes CSAVGPEDGYTF.

This chain joins TRBV14 and TRBJ2-7, with 15 bases lining up with TRBD2. This CDR3 is 15 amino acids long. With 4 bases clipped from V and 6 bases from J, the junction kept 4 bases outside the gene matches. CDR1 is SGHDN and CDR2 is FVKESK in the germline V gene. CDR3: CASSRSGLAGGEQYF. As DNA, the CDR3 is TGTGCCAGCAGCCGATCGGGACTAGCGGGAGGCGAGCAGTACTTC.

This clone was seen once. The chain has TRBV19 and TRBJ2-7, with 11 bases that match TRBD2. J lost 4 bases, V lost 6 bases, and 11 bases had no gene match. CDR1 is LNHDA, CDR2 SQIVND, per germline (reference sequence). The CDR3 is made up of 16 amino acids. CDR3 DNA: TGTGCCAGTAGCGGAAAGATAACTAGCGGGGGATACGAGCAGTACTTC. It encodes CASSGKITSGGYEQYF.